This T cell receptor (beta chain) emerged from a study of OX40 agonist ivuxolimab in advanced cancers. Background on the study: At under 85% male, the cohort had a mean age of approximately 60 years, ranging from 23 to 79. Anti-PD-1, anti-PD-L1 or anti-CTLA-4 therapy given earlier was allowed, and 40% had some. Study-wide results and caveats: Dose levels from 0.1 to 3.0 mg/kg saw CD4+ and CD8+ blood T cells expand clonally by week 6.

Profiled with immunoSEQ multiplex PCR; TCRdb holds only in-frame clones, not every one. The sample holds tens of thousands of clones, approximately 85% seen once. J gave up 6 bases and V 2 bases, and 7 bases lay outside the gene matches. CDR3 length: 17 amino acids. Germline CDR1 ENHRY, CDR2 SYGVKD. About this clone: What it recognizes is unknown.

Specimen: CD4+ or CD8+ T cells sorted from blood, collected in a trial of the OX40 agonist ivuxolimab. This sequence originates from an adult with an advanced solid tumor such as melanoma, head and neck, liver or kidney cancer. The chain uses TRBV10-3 and TRBJ2-1, with 13 bases matching TRBD2. CDR3 residues: CAISEKGRLAGGNEQFF. CDR3 DNA sequence: TGTGCCATCAGTGAGAAGGGACGACTAGCGGGAGGCAATGAGCAGTTCTTC.